This TCR beta chain was profiled in a study of PD-1 blockade in classical Hodgkin lymphoma. Study-level results: Unlike CD8+ TCR diversity, which did not rise significantly by C4D1, CD4+ TCR diversity did.

Trimming took off 1 base at V and 1 base at J, with 8 bases between the two ends. The germline CDR1 and CDR2 sequences are LNHDA and SQIVND (reference sequence). This CDR3 contains 14 residues. Time point described: cycle 4 day 1 (C4D1), after five to seven weeks of nivolumab. Each patient relapsed following autologous stem cell transplantation, and prior brentuximab vedotin exposure differed. The authors purified CD4+ T cells from thawed PBMCs by magnetic negative selection. Complete response, partial response or progressive disease constituted the best responses recorded. Using immunoSEQ multiplex PCR, the repertoire was profiled, and TCRdb retains in-frame clones only, with some absent. The sample comprises tens of thousands of clones, roughly 76% of which are singletons, and approximately 3% rests with the top ten. About this clone: Its antigen is unidentified.

The specimen comprised CD4+ T cells from blood, sampled before the fourth cycle of nivolumab. The clonotype was recovered from a human donor with classical Hodgkin lymphoma. V and J are TRBV19 and TRBJ2-7; no reliable D call. The CDR3 nucleotides read TGTGCCAGTAGTATAGGGTACCAGTCCTACGAGCAGTACTTC. Translated: CASSIGYQSYEQYF.